Detailed here is one T cell receptor (beta chain). Its antigen remains unidentified. The sample originates from a study of cytomegalovirus exposure and HLA in healthy donors. PCR used 60 Vbeta primers and 13 Jbeta primers. Sequencing was performed with immunoSEQ multiplex PCR; in TCRdb, only in-frame clones are kept and a portion is missing. The repertoire holds roughly 190,000 clones, roughly 80% seen once, with roughly 1.5% in the top ten. Study results and limitations: CMV serostatus stood as the only immune exposure information on hand. The investigators catalogued under 200 TCR beta chains as cytomegalovirus-associated.

The clonotype originates from a woman younger than 30 in good health and CMV-seronegative. Sequencing was carried out using PBMCs.

CDR3 bases: TGTGCCAGCAGCTTCGATACATACAATGAGCAGTTCTTC. As protein: CASSFDTYNEQFF. The V call is TRBV7-2, the J call TRBJ2-1; D not resolved. Germline loops: CDR1 SGHTA, CDR2 FQGNSA. The CDR3 loop spans 13 amino acids. Trimming cost V 3 bases and J 4 bases, with 7 bases left between them.